This entry concerns a single TCR beta chain. Its antigen is unknown. No base qualities exist here, and no much larger clone lies one base off it. Per the germline V gene, MNHNS is the CDR1 and SASEGT is the CDR2. The CDR3, cysteine through phenylalanine, is 16 amino acids long. Just CDR3 DNA is preserved here, 48 bases in frame from base 1. V was cut back by 1 base and J by 4 bases, leaving a gap of 16 bases between them. These data come from a study of blood T cell repertoires in COVID-19 (dated by TCRdb to the early 2020s). With respect to the entire study: ImmuneRACE Cohort 3 recovered participants were defined by two consecutive negative NP/OP PCR tests, healthcare professional clearance, or symptom resolution. A de-identified subject ID, COVID-19 status, age in years and sex were almost always included in the sample metadata. Where available, HLA class I and class II types were taken from metadata supplied by the sample provider and were not determined by assay-based typing. Samples covering the acute and convalescent phases of COVID-19 were provided by collaborators in the United States, Italy and Spain. The prospective study material was composed of cDNA or gDNA derived from T cells, B-cell-depleted T cells, or PBMCs. The repertoires were made available in a free public database intended to serve as a resource for research on the immune response to SARS-CoV-2. The samples were drawn from the first 160 participants of the ongoing ImmuneRACE study and from some 1,300 subjects provided by 6 global collaborators. The dataset comprised deeply sampled blood TCRbeta repertoires from subjects exposed to, actively infected with, or recovered from COVID-19.

Enrolling through a virtual design, the prospective study's participants ranged in age from about 18 to 89 years and lived across 24 United States geographic areas. To assign participants to cohorts, the prospective study relied on clinical history that participants themselves reported in a screening survey and a study questionnaire. In the prospective study, whole blood, serum and a nasopharyngeal or oropharyngeal swab were collected from each participant by mobile phlebotomists. Over a roughly 2-month period, participants in the prospective study had the option of providing additional blood draws and questionnaires. Before DNA extraction, prospective study blood samples were shipped either frozen or at room temperature. TCRbeta CDR3 regions were amplified from genomic DNA by means of the immunoSEQ Assay, a bias-controlled multiplex PCR. Regarding the original processing steps: Nucleated cell counts per sample were estimated from amplification of reference gene primers within the assay. To quantify the absolute abundance of each unique TCRbeta CDR3 rearrangement, sequence reads were collapsed and filtered. For each sample, productive Simpson clonality was calculated as the square root of Simpson's diversity index over productive rearrangements. TCRdb provides this immuneACCESS table in a form limited to in-frame rearrangements. Some clones are lacking; in checked studies, under half of them reflect an unresolved V gene, and why the rest are absent is not known. V and J calls and clone size come straight from that table; D and trimming were deduced from the DNA. For this sample there are some 220,000 clones; approximately 87% appear just once. The ten largest clones take up 3% to 3.5% of the sample.

Broader findings and caveats from the paper: The quantity of clinical and demographic metadata differed by source and by participant and was supplied without curation.

The sample taken for sequencing was PBMCs or T cells enriched from blood (not recorded which). The TCR was taken from a woman in her forties or fifties in a cohort exposed to, infected with or recovered from COVID-19 (not recorded which). The sequence links TRBV6-1 to TRBJ1-2; D gene: possibly TRBD1, on 6 matching bases. The encoded CDR3 is CASSEEGRGLGYGYTF. Here is the DNA: TGTGCCAGCAGTGAAGAGGGCAGGGGATTAGGCTATGGCTACACCTTC.